Sequencing of this T cell receptor (beta chain) was carried out in a study of CD8+ T cells in alopecia areata. Study results and limitations: Patients displayed less clarity in TCR sharing than mice, a finding possibly related to HLA. Clonality was higher in lesional than normal scalp, especially in alopecia totalis/universalis.

This clone appeared once. Its matching antigen is unknown. RNA was isolated and reverse transcribed to cDNA, the sequencing template. Only in-frame clones appear in the TCRdb table, and some are missing; sequencing was by immunoSEQ multiplex PCR. The sample shows approximately 100,000 clones, around 59% of them seen only once. Trimming took 5 bases from V and 11 from J; bases not matched to a gene: 11. The CDR3 loop spans 14 amino acids. Germline CDR1 reads MNHEY; CDR2 reads SMNVEV (reference sequence). The researchers isolated CD4+ and CD8+ T cells from PBMCs by sorting. The clonotype was recovered from a human donor in good health. Sequenced: CD4+ T cells sorted from blood. V gene TRBV27 combines with J gene TRBJ1-1; 10 positions match TRBD1. In DNA form, the CDR3 reads TGTGCCAGCAGTACCTTCTCGACAGGGGGCCGGGCTTTCTTT. It translates to CASSTFSTGGRAFF.